Here is one T cell receptor (beta chain) with its context. What it binds is not known. The protocol was immunoSEQ multiplex PCR, while the TCRdb copy is restricted to in-frame clones and leaves out a portion. The sample consists of about 1,900,000 clones, approximately 94% of them appearing once. The CDR3 is made up of 14 amino acids. Trimming stripped 2 bases from V and 0 bases from J, with 7 bases between. Germline CDR1 is GTSNPN and CDR2 is SVGIG (reference sequence). Naive CD8 cells lacked CD45RO, underwent positive selection for CCR7 and left out terminally differentiated effector memory CD45RA+ cells. The data belong to a study of shared clonotypes between healthy human individuals. Findings and limits, study-wide: Non-shared clonotypes displayed generation probabilities falling below those of clonotypes present in all four donors.

The J gene is TRBJ2-2, the V gene TRBV30, with D uncertain. This sequence was found in a man between 18 and 29 years old in good health. Sequencing was done on a sample of naive CD8+ T cells sorted from blood. The CDR3 region is CAWSQTANTGELFF. The CDR3 DNA is TGTGCCTGGAGTCAAACAGCGAACACCGGGGAGCTGTTTTTT.